The 24 T cell receptor beta chains reported below all come from one sample, sequenced in a study of cytomegalovirus exposure and HLA in healthy donors (dated 2017 in TCRdb). The library was generated by the immunoSEQ multiplex PCR assay. The multiplex PCR relied on a mix of 60 forward primers for TCR Vbeta segments and 13 reverse primers for TCR Jbeta segments. TCRdb took this table from immuneACCESS and kept in-frame rearrangements with V and J called. Such tables lack part of the clones; where checked against another copy, unresolved V genes explain under half of the gap, and the rest is unexplained. The sample table shows 100,000 or so clones, and around 63% are seen once. Roughly 3% of the sample is in the top ten clones. Input material: PBMCs. The receptors come from a man under 40 in good health and CMV-seronegative.

Written as DNA, the CDR3 is TGTGCCAGCAGCGTAGCGGGGGGGTATGGCTACACCTTC. Protein product: CASSVAGGYGYTF. The chain employs TRBV9 and TRBJ1-2; D possibly corresponds to TRBD1 (5 bases). From germline, CDR1 is SGDLS and CDR2 YYNGEE. The CDR3 is 13 residues long. The V and J ends lost 0 bases and 5 bases respectively, with 8 bases between them.

In the case of this clone: The same CDR3 can be traced to other DNA sequences in this sample. The rearrangement joins TRBV7-2 to TRBJ1-1; D is undetermined. The V gene lost 1 base and the J gene lost 2 bases, with 5 bases spanning the gap. The length of the CDR3 is 13 residues. Per germline, CDR1 SGHTA and CDR2 FQGNSA. In DNA, the CDR3 is TGTGCCAGCAGCTTAGGAGCTAACACTGAAGCTTTCTTT. Protein sequence: CASSLGANTEAFF.

V gene TRBV6-4 combines with J gene TRBJ1-1, with 8 bases identical to TRBD1. CDR1 MRHNA and CDR2 SNTAGT come from the germline V gene. Unmatched junction bases numbered 16, after V lost 6 bases and J lost 10 bases. This CDR3 comprises 15 residues. CDR3 nucleotides: TGTGCCAGCAGCCCAGAGGGGACTCAGGGGGCTGGAGCTTTCTTT. Its protein product is CASSPEGTQGAGAFF.

The chain employs TRBV19 and TRBJ2-1, with D tentatively TRBD1 (6 bases). The CDR3 runs 16 residues. The germline V gene has CDR1 LNHDA and CDR2 SQIVND (reference sequence). V lost 0 bases and J lost 1, with 10 bases in between. CDR3: CASSIEGGLSYNEQFF. CDR3 in DNA: TGTGCCAGTAGTATAGAAGGGGGATTATCCTACAATGAGCAGTTCTTC.

J is TRBJ2-7 and V is TRBV6-6, with D tentatively TRBD2 (5 bases). V was shortened by 0 bases and J by 3 bases, with 15 bases between the two germline ends. The germline CDR1 and CDR2 sequences are MNHNY and SVGAGI (reference sequence). CDR3 length equals 16 residues. CDR3 sequence (DNA): TGTGCCAGCAGTTACTCGTTCGGGAAAGAGGGCTACGAGCAGTACTTC. Protein product: CASSYSFGKEGYEQYF.

CDR3 region: CASSQASSPVAASNEQYF. For the CDR3, the DNA is TGTGCCAGCAGCCAAGCGTCCTCCCCGGTAGCGGCCTCTAACGAGCAGTACTTC. The chain carries TRBV4-2 and TRBJ2-7; tentatively, D is TRBD2 (6 bases). Germline lookup yields CDR1 LGHNA and CDR2 YNFKEQ. The CDR3 has 18 amino acids. V was shortened by 1 base and J by 5 bases, with 24 bases between the two germline ends.

The genes are TRBV19 and TRBJ2-2, with 8 bases identical to TRBD2. The CDR3 runs 15 residues. CDR1 and CDR2 (germline): LNHDA, SQIVND (reference sequence). V trimming: 7 bases; J trimming: 7 bases; junction bases outside the gene matches: 11. The CDR3 loop reads CASTVREGGSGELFF. DNA of the CDR3: TGTGCCAGTACAGTTCGGGAGGGCGGCAGCGGGGAGCTGTTTTTT.

The genes are TRBV4-3 and TRBJ2-7, with 9 bases that match TRBD2. Losses at the gene ends were 4 bases for V and 5 bases for J; bases not matched to a gene: 9. Germline loops: CDR1 LGHNA, CDR2 YSLEER. The length of the CDR3 is 15 residues. CDR3 nucleotides: TGCGCCAGCAGCCCCTGGGTAGCGGGAGAGAACGAGCAGTACTTC. Its translation is CASSPWVAGENEQYF.

This chain uses TRBV5-1 with TRBJ2-3; 9 bases map to TRBD1. Germline trimming cut 7 bases from V and 1 base from J; bases unmatched to any gene: 4. This CDR3 is built from 14 residues. CDR1 and CDR2 (germline): SGHRS, YFSETQ. The CDR3 coding sequence is TGCGCCAGCCGCTGGGACAGGGGCACAGATACGCAGTATTTT. Translating gives CASRWDRGTDTQYF.

Notes on this clone: This sample also contains other DNA sequences that code for the same CDR3. This chain connects TRBV5-1 to TRBJ1-1; D remains unclear. Trimming shortened V by 0 bases and J by 2 bases, and 8 bases separated the two germline ends. Germline-derived CDR1 and CDR2 are SGHRS and YFSETQ. The CDR3 sequence is 14 residues long. The CDR3 DNA reads TGCGCCAGCAGCTTGGGGGCTGGTAACACTGAAGCTTTCTTT. Amino acids: CASSLGAGNTEAFF.

The V call is TRBV27, the J call TRBJ2-3; possible D gene TRBD1, 6 bases. Germline V gene lookup returns CDR1 MNHEY and CDR2 SMNVEV (reference sequence). The CDR3 extends over 13 amino acids. The V end lost 6 bases, the J end lost 2 bases, and 9 bases lay between the germline ends. The CDR3, as DNA: TGTGCCAGCAGAACAGGGTACACAGATACGCAGTATTTT. Translating gives CASRTGYTDTQYF.

V gene TRBV19 combines with J gene TRBJ2-7, with TRBD1 matching over 8 bases. With 3 bases clipped from V and 6 bases from J, the junction kept 7 bases outside the gene matches. Per germline, CDR1 LNHDA and CDR2 SQIVND (reference sequence). The CDR3 spans 14 residues. CDR3 sequence reads: CASSMATGDREQYF. The CDR3 DNA reads TGTGCCAGTAGTATGGCGACAGGGGACCGCGAGCAGTACTTC.

The chain combines TRBV9 with TRBJ2-7; a weak D match, TRBD1 (6 bases). Trimming took 3 bases from V and 5 from J, leaving 18 bases between them. The germline V gene encodes CDR1 SGDLS and CDR2 YYNGEE. CDR3 length: 15 residues. CDR3 nucleotide sequence: TGTGCCAGCAGCGGGGGGCAGGTATCTATCAACGAGCAGTACTTC. Protein sequence: CASSGGQVSINEQYF.

To note about this clone: One end of the junction fails to match germline, which may point to a read error. The chain recombines TRBV7-2 with TRBJ2-5, with D possibly matching TRBD1 (9 bases). The CDR3 is made up of 18 amino acids. Per germline, CDR1 SGHTA and CDR2 FQGNSA. In DNA, the CDR3 is TGTGCCAGCAGCATAGCGGGATCCGGGACAGGGAAACAAGAGACCCAGTACTTC. Amino acids: CASSIAGSGTGKQETQYF.

The rearrangement joins TRBV29-1 to TRBJ2-3; possibly TRBD2 for D (6 bases). The CDR3 extends over 11 amino acids. Between the trimmed V and J ends, which lost 4 bases and 6 bases, there was a span of 8 bases. Looked up from germline, CDR1 is SQVTM and CDR2 is ANQGSEA. CDR3 loop: CSVVEGDTQYF. CDR3 DNA: TGCAGCGTTGTGGAGGGGGATACGCAGTATTTT.

This clone was observed once. The rearrangement uses TRBV4-2 and TRBJ1-4; a weak D match, TRBD1 (6 bases). The CDR3 runs 16 residues. The V and J ends lost 4 bases and 3 bases respectively, with 15 bases between them. The germline V gene has CDR1 LGHNA and CDR2 YNFKEQ. The CDR3 DNA reads as TGTGCCAGCAGCCCCGGGCCAGGGGTAGCTAATGAAAAACTGTTTTTT. Translation gives CASSPGPGVANEKLFF.

This sequence joins TRBV5-4 and TRBJ1-1; 12 positions agree with TRBD1. This CDR3 is built from 14 residues. The germline V gene has CDR1 SGHNT and CDR2 YYREEE (reference sequence). V was pared by 4 bases and J by 6 bases, with 4 bases of the junction left unmatched. The CDR3 DNA is TGTGCCAGCAGCAGGGGACAGGGGGCTCCTGAAGCTTTCTTT. Encoded protein: CASSRGQGAPEAFF.

The chain links TRBV5-5 to TRBJ2-5, with D maybe TRBD2 (5 bases). CDR1 and CDR2 (germline): SGHKS, YYEKEE (reference sequence). The ends were cut back, 6 bases at V and 1 base at J, with 13 bases in the middle. The CDR3 runs to 14 residues. The CDR3 region has the DNA TGTGCCAGCAACCTCGGGGTGGGCCAAGAGACCCAGTACTTC. It is translated as CASNLGVGQETQYF. Complete variable domain (other parts from reference TRBV5-5 and TRBJ2-5): DAGVTQSPTHLIKTRGQQVTLRCSPISGHKSVSWYQQVLGQGPQFIFQYYEKEERGRGNFPDRFSARQFPNYSSELNVNALLLGDSALYLCASNLGVGQETQYFGPGTRLLVL.

The chain carries TRBV11-2 and TRBJ2-7; TRBD2 agrees at 7 bases. Germline CDR1 SGHAT, CDR2 FQNNGV. J gave up 3 bases and V 5 bases, and 7 bases lay outside the gene matches. The CDR3 extends over 14 amino acids. The CDR3 region has the DNA TGTGCCAGCAGCCGTGAGCGGGGATACTACGAGCAGTACTTC. This translates into CASSRERGYYEQYF.

The chain couples TRBV5-4 to TRBJ1-2; 9 bases agree with TRBD1. Germline V gene lookup returns CDR1 SGHNT and CDR2 YYREEE (reference sequence). The CDR3 runs 14 residues. Unmatched junction bases numbered 5, after V lost 3 bases and J lost 5 bases. CDR3 sequence reads: CASSSQGAGYGYTF. The CDR3, as DNA: TGTGCCAGCAGCTCACAGGGGGCAGGTTATGGCTACACCTTC.

The chain employs TRBV7-9 and TRBJ2-2; 9 nucleotides align to TRBD2. CDR3 length: 17 residues. V shed 6 bases, J shed 1 base, and the junction held 9 bases outside the gene matches. Germline lookup yields CDR1 SEHNR and CDR2 FQNEAQ (reference sequence). The CDR3 sequence: CASRYKREAGNTGELFF. CDR3 DNA: TGTGCCAGCAGATATAAGCGGGAGGCTGGGAACACCGGGGAGCTGTTTTTT.

For this clone: The same CDR3 can be traced to other DNA sequences in this sample. The V gene is TRBV4-3, the J gene TRBJ1-4, with D uncertain. V lost 0 bases and J 7 bases, leaving 12 bases between the germline ends. This CDR3 has 15 residues. Per germline, CDR1 LGHNA and CDR2 YSLEER. Here the CDR3 DNA reads TGCGCCAGCAGCCAAGATTTGCGTGGGAGTGAAAAACTGTTTTTT. Amino acid sequence: CASSQDLRGSEKLFF.

Worth noting for this clone: An end of the junction differs from the germline gene, which may be a read error. The chain carries TRBV19 and TRBJ1-5, with D unclear. Germline loops: CDR1 LNHDA, CDR2 SQIVND (reference sequence). This CDR3 spans 15 amino acids. CDR3 in DNA: TGTGCCAGCAGTATAGGGTACAGTAGCAATCAGCCCCAGCATTTT. Translation gives CASSIGYSSNQPQHF.

This clone was detected only once. The rearrangement uses TRBV7-2 and TRBJ2-5; 13 bases are a match to TRBD2. This CDR3 has 17 residues. V gave up 5 bases and J gave up 1 base; unmatched junction bases: 7. The germline gives CDR1 SGHTA, CDR2 FQGNSA. The CDR3 protein is CASSRGTSGTLQETQYF. The DNA of the CDR3 is TGTGCCAGCAGCCGGGGGACTAGCGGGACACTCCAAGAGACCCAGTACTTC. The variable domain in full, with the rest retrieved from reference TRBV7-2 and TRBJ2-5, is GAGVSQSPSNKVTEKGKDVELRCDPISGHTALYWYRQSLGQGLEFLIYFQGNSAPDKSGLPSDRFSAERTGGSVSTLTIQRTQQEDSAVYLCASSRGTSGTLQETQYFGPGTRLLVL.